The 18 T cell receptor beta chains below come from one sample, sequenced in a study of OX40 agonist ivuxolimab in advanced cancers. Sequencing was performed with immunoSEQ multiplex PCR; in TCRdb, only in-frame clones are kept and a portion is missing. The sample has approximately 64,000 clones; roughly 90% are singletons. The material was CD4+ or CD8+ T cells sorted from blood, obtained in a trial of the OX40 agonist ivuxolimab. The receptors come from an adult with an advanced solid tumor such as melanoma, head and neck, liver or kidney cancer.

The V gene is TRBV7-8, the J gene TRBJ2-2, with 11 bases fitting TRBD2. J lost 5 bases, V lost 5 bases, and 7 bases had no gene match. The CDR3 totals 16 residues. Germline V gene data show CDR1 as SGHVS and CDR2 as FQNEAQ. CDR3 amino acids: CASSETSGRGTGELFF. The CDR3 DNA sequence: TGTGCCAGCAGCGAAACTAGCGGGAGAGGAACCGGGGAGCTGTTTTTT.

The V call is TRBV30, the J call TRBJ2-1; 7 bases map to TRBD1. The CDR3 spans 16 residues. Germline assignment: CDR1 GTSNPN and CDR2 SVGIG (reference sequence). The junction had 12 bases not matched to a gene; V was cut back by 3 bases and J by 4 bases. The CDR3 sequence is CAWRFRTGAPYNEQFF. Written as DNA, the CDR3 is TGTGCCTGGAGATTTCGAACAGGGGCGCCTTACAATGAGCAGTTCTTC. Complete variable domain (other parts from reference TRBV30 and TRBJ2-1): SQTIHQWPATLVQPVGSPLSLECTVEGTSNPNLYWYRQAAGRGLQLLFYSVGIGQISSEVPQNLSASRPQDRQFILSSKKLLLSDSGFYLCAWRFRTGAPYNEQFFGPGTRLTVL.

V is TRBV5-1 and J is TRBJ2-2, with TRBD2 as a possible D gene (5 bases). From germline, CDR1 is SGHRS and CDR2 YFSETQ. The V gene lost 0 bases and the J gene lost 5 bases, with 17 bases spanning the gap. CDR3 length: 17 residues. DNA of the CDR3: TGCGCCAGCAGCTTGGCTGGGTCAACCCGGGGAACCGGGGAGCTGTTTTTT. This translates into CASSLAGSTRGTGELFF.

The J gene is TRBJ2-1, the V gene TRBV10-3, with TRBD2 identical over 7 bases. The CDR3 spans 16 residues. With V trimmed by 7 bases and J by 6 bases, 15 bases remained unmatched. Germline CDR1 and CDR2: ENHRY and SYGVKD. The CDR3 region is CAITTMPAGEGNEQFF. The CDR3 DNA reads TGTGCCATCACCACCATGCCGGCGGGAGAGGGCAATGAGCAGTTCTTC.

This rearrangement joins TRBV2 to TRBJ2-5, with a tentative D call TRBD1 (6 bases). Matching the DNA end better, TRBJ2-7 makes the J call doubtful. Germline values: CDR1 SNHLY, CDR2 FYNNEI. The CDR3 spans 13 residues. This CDR3 reads CASSTQGQGEQYF. CDR3 nucleotides: TGTGCCAGCAGTACCCAGGGGCAGGGCGAGCAGTACTTC.

This rearrangement joins TRBV7-3 to TRBJ2-2; 8 positions match TRBD2. This CDR3 region has 16 residues. With 5 bases clipped from V and 6 bases from J, the junction kept 11 bases outside the gene matches. The germline V gene has CDR1 SGHTA and CDR2 FQGTGA. This CDR3 reads CASSPLAGRDAGELFF. The CDR3 DNA reads TGTGCCAGCAGCCCCTTAGCCGGGAGGGACGCCGGGGAGCTGTTTTTT.

The chain employs TRBV19 and TRBJ2-5; no clear D gene. This CDR3 is built from 17 residues. Germline-derived CDR1 and CDR2 are LNHDA and SQIVND (reference sequence). V was cut by 3 bases and J by 1 base, with 18 bases left in between. The CDR3 protein is CASSIGPGLTSQETQYF. The CDR3 nucleotides are TGTGCCAGTAGTATCGGTCCAGGTTTAACTTCCCAAGAGACCCAGTACTTC. Combining the CDR3 with reference TRBV19 and TRBJ2-5 gives the whole variable domain DGGITQSPKYLFRKEGQNVTLSCEQNLNHDAMYWYRQDPGQGLRLIYYSQIVNDFQKGDIAEGYSVSREKKESFPLTVTSAQKNPTAFYLCASSIGPGLTSQETQYFGPGTRLLVL.

The chain links TRBV28 to TRBJ2-7, with TRBD1 matching 9 bases. The CDR3 length is 19 residues. CDR1 and CDR2 from the germline V gene are MDHEN and SYDVKM. Unmatched junction bases numbered 19, after V lost 6 bases and J lost 1 base. The CDR3 is CASSSPVGQGFTASYEQYF. Here the CDR3 DNA reads TGTGCCAGCAGCTCCCCCGTGGGACAGGGTTTCACTGCATCCTACGAGCAGTACTTC.

The chain carries TRBV7-3 and TRBJ2-2; possibly TRBD2 for D (6 bases). The CDR3 sequence is 16 residues long. Germline values: CDR1 SGHTA, CDR2 FQGTGA. V was trimmed by 3 bases and J by 1 base, leaving 12 bases between them. The DNA of the CDR3 is TGTGCCAGCAGCTTGGGTGGGAGGCGGAACACCGGGGAGCTGTTTTTT. Residues: CASSLGGRRNTGELFF.

The V and J genes are TRBV19 and TRBJ1-2; 10 bases are shared with TRBD1. Trimming took 4 bases from V and 6 from J; bases not matched to a gene: 8. The germline gives CDR1 LNHDA, CDR2 SQIVND (reference sequence). CDR3 length equals 15 residues. CDR3 bases: TGTGCCAGTAGTAACCGACGGACAGGGGGAAATGGCTACACCTTC. Protein: CASSNRRTGGNGYTF.

This clone is a singleton in its sample. The CDR3 DNA sequence: TGTGCCAGCAGTTCCCAGGGGGCAGAAGAAACTGAAGCTTTCTTT. Translated: CASSSQGAEETEAFF. V usage is TRBV27 and J usage is TRBJ1-1; 8 bases match TRBD1. Germline CDR1 is MNHEY and CDR2 is SMNVEV (reference sequence). J was trimmed by 5 bases and V by 4 bases; bases with no gene match: 9. CDR3 length: 15 amino acids.

V and J are TRBV30 and TRBJ2-1, with 9 nucleotides matching TRBD2. The trim removed 0 bases at V and 6 bases at J, leaving 15 bases unmatched. The CDR3 consists of 18 residues. Germline V gene lookup returns CDR1 GTSNPN and CDR2 SVGIG (reference sequence). The CDR3 spells CAWSVLFGGGRGLNEQFF. The CDR3 region has the DNA TGTGCCTGGAGTGTACTATTTGGGGGCGGGAGGGGCCTCAATGAGCAGTTCTTC.

V usage is TRBV28 and J usage is TRBJ1-4, with 9 nucleotides matching TRBD1. The V gene's germline CDR1 is MDHEN and CDR2 SYDVKM. V lost 5 bases and J lost 5; bases outside the gene matches: 9. This CDR3 is built from 16 residues. CDR3 sequence: CASSLDAGQGNEKLFF. Here the CDR3 DNA reads TGTGCCAGCAGTCTTGATGCGGGACAGGGAAATGAAAAACTGTTTTTT.

This chain links TRBV7-9 with TRBJ2-1; D call uncertain. Germline assignment: CDR1 SEHNR and CDR2 FQNEAQ (reference sequence). Trimming left V 3 bases short and J 10 bases short, with 13 bases between. CDR3 length equals 13 residues. The CDR3 reads CASSFDPRVEQFF. The CDR3 DNA reads TGTGCCAGCAGCTTTGACCCTAGGGTCGAGCAGTTCTTC.

The chain couples TRBV6-5 to TRBJ2-7, with D maybe TRBD2 (7 bases). V lost 7 bases, J lost 3 bases, and 16 bases lay in between. Germline CDR1 and CDR2: MNHEY and SVGAGI. CDR3 length: 14 amino acids. The CDR3 sequence: CASKGDYGYYEQYF. CDR3 DNA: TGTGCCAGCAAGGGGGACTATGGATACTACGAGCAGTACTTC.

This clone was seen a single time. This chain uses TRBV4-1 with TRBJ2-5; the D call may be TRBD1 or TRBD2 (5 bases each). The CDR3 is 15 residues long. V was clipped by 3 bases and J by 2 bases, with 13 bases between them. Germline lookup yields CDR1 MGHRA and CDR2 YSYEKL. Written as DNA, the CDR3 is TGCGCCAGCAGCCATCGGGACCTCTTGCAAGAGACCCAGTACTTC. Its translation: CASSHRDLLQETQYF.

This clone was recorded only once. The chain combines TRBV4-1 with TRBJ2-5; no clear D gene. CDR3 size: 13 residues. Germline V gene lookup returns CDR1 MGHRA and CDR2 YSYEKL. V lost 4 bases and J lost 11, with 17 bases in between. CDR3: CASSPLIIDSQYF. The DNA for the CDR3 is TGCGCCAGCAGCCCCCTAATAATTGACTCTCAGTACTTC.

The sample holds one count of this clone. J is TRBJ2-3 and V is TRBV27; TRBD2 matches at 15 bases. V dropped 3 bases and J dropped 3; count of bases not matched to a gene: 4. The CDR3 sequence is 17 residues long. Germline-derived CDR1 and CDR2 are MNHEY and SMNVEV (reference sequence). This CDR3 reads CASSFSGLAGGTDTQYF. The CDR3 DNA sequence: TGTGCCAGCAGTTTTTCGGGACTAGCGGGAGGTACAGATACGCAGTATTTT.